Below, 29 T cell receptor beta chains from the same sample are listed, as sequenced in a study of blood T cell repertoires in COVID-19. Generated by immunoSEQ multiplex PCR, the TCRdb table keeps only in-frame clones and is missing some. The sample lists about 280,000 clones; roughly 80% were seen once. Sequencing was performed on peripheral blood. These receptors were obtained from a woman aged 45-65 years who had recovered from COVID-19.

This chain's CDR3 is CASSVRGLDKDRFF. CDR3 in DNA: TGTGCCAGCAGCGTCCGGGGACTAGATAAGGATAGGTTCTTC. The chain has TRBV9 and TRBJ2-1, with 8 bases matching TRBD2. The CDR3 runs 14 residues. Germline CDR1 and CDR2: SGDLS and YYNGEE. Trimming removed 2 bases from V and 15 bases from J; junction bases left unmatched: 13.

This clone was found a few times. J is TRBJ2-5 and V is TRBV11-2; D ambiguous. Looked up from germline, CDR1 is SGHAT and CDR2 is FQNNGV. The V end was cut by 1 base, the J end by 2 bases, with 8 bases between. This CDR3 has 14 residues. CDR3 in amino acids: CASSLVARQETQYF. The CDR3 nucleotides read TGTGCCAGCAGCTTAGTTGCTAGGCAAGAGACCCAGTACTTC.

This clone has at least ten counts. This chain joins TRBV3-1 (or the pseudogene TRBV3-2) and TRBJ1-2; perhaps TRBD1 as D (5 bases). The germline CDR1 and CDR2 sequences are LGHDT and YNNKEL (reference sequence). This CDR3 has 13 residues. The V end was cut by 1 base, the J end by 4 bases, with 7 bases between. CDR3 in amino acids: CASSQGTSYGYTF. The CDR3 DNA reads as TGTGCCAGCAGCCAAGGGACAAGCTATGGCTACACCTTC.

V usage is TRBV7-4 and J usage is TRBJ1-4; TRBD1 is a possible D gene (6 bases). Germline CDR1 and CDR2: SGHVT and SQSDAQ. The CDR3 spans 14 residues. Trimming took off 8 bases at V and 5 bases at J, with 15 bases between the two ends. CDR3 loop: CASHAQQGNEKLFF. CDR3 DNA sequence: TGTGCCAGCCACGCCCAGCAGGGGAATGAAAAACTGTTTTTT.

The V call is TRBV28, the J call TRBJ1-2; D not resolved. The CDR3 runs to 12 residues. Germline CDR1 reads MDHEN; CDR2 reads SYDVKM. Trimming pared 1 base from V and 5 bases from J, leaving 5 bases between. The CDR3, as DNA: TGTGCCAGCAGTTTATCCCTATATGGCTACACCTTC. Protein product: CASSLSLYGYTF.

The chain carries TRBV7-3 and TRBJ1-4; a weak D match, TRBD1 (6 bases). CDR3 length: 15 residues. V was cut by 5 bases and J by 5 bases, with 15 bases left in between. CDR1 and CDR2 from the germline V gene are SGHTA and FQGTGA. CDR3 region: CASSPSGGRNEKLFF. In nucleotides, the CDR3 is TGTGCCAGCAGCCCGTCTGGGGGCCGAAATGAAAAACTGTTTTTT.

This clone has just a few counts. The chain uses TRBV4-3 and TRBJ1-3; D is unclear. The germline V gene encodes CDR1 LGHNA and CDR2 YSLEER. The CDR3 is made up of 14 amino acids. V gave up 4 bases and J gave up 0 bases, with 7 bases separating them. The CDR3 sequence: CASSRGSSGNTIYF. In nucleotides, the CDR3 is TGCGCCAGCAGCCGCGGCAGCTCTGGAAACACCATATATTTT.

CDR3 sequence reads: CASSLYQGSAYEQYF. CDR3 DNA sequence: TGTGCCAGCAGTTTATATCAGGGATCGGCCTACGAGCAGTACTTC. The chain has TRBV27 and TRBJ2-7; possible D gene TRBD1, 5 bases. The CDR3 is 15 residues long. V lost 1 base, J lost 2 bases, and 12 bases lay in between. Germline V lookup: CDR1 MNHEY, CDR2 SMNVEV (reference sequence).

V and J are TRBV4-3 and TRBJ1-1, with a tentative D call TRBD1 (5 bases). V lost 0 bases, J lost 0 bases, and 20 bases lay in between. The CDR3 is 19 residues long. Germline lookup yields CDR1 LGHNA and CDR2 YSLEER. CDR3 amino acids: CASSQDARDSLIMNTEAFF. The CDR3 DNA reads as TGCGCCAGCAGCCAAGATGCCCGGGACTCTCTAATAATGAACACTGAAGCTTTCTTT.

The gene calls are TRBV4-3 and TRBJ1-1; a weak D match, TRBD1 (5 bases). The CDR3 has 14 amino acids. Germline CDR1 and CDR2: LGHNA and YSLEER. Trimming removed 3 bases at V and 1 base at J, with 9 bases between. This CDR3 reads CASSQADRNTEAFF. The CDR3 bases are TGCGCCAGCAGCCAGGCAGACAGGAACACTGAAGCTTTCTTT.

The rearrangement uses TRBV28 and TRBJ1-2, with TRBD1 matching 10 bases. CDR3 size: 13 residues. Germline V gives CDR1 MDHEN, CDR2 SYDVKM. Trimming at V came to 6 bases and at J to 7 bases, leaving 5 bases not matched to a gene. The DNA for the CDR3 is TGTGCCAGCAGGACGACAGGGGGCGGTGGCTACACCTTC. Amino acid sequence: CASRTTGGGGYTF.

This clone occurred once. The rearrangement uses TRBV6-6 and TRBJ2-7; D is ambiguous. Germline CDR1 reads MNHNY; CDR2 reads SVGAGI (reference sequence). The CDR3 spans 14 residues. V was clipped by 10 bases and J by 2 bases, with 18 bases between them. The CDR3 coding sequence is TGTGCCACCAGGTCAGGTGGTGCGACCTACGAGCAGTACTTC. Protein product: CATRSGGATYEQYF.

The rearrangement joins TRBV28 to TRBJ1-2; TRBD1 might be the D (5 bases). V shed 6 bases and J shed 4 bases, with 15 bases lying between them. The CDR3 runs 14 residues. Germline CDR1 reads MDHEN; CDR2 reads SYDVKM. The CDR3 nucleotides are TGTGCCAGCAGCCAACGACAGTTAGGCTATGGCTACACCTTC. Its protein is CASSQRQLGYGYTF.

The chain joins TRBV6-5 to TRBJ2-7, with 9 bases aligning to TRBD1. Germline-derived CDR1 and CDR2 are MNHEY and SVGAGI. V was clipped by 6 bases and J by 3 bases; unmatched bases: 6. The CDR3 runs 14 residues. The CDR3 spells CASRTGGNVYEQYF. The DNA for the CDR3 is TGTGCCAGCAGGACAGGGGGTAATGTCTACGAGCAGTACTTC.

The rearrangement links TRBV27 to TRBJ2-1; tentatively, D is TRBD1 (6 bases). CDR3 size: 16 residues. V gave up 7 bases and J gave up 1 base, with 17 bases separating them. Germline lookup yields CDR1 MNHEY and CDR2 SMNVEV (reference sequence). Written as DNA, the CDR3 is TGTGCCAGCACTTCGCGAAGGACAGAATCCTACAATGAGCAGTTCTTC. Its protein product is CASTSRRTESYNEQFF.

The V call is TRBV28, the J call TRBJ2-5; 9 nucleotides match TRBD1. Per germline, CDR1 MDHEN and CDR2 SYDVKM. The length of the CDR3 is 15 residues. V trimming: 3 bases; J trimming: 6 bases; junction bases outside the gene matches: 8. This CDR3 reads CASSLAGTGRQTQYF. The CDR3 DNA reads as TGTGCCAGCAGTTTGGCCGGGACAGGGCGGCAGACCCAGTACTTC.

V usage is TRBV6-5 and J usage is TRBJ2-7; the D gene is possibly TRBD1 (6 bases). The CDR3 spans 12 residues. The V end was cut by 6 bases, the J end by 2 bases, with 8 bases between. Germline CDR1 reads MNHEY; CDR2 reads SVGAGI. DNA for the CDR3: TGTGCCAGCAGGGACAGCACCTACGAGCAGTACTTC. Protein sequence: CASRDSTYEQYF.

The CDR3, as DNA: TGTGCCAGCAGACCCTCGGGGACAGGGGGCGACGAGCAGTACTTC. This translates into CASRPSGTGGDEQYF. V and J are TRBV28 and TRBJ2-7; 12 nucleotides agree with TRBD1. The CDR3 loop spans 15 amino acids. CDR1 is MDHEN, CDR2 SYDVKM, per germline. V was pared by 6 bases and J by 5 bases, with 8 bases of the junction left unmatched. The full variable domain, rest sourced from reference TRBV28 and TRBJ2-7, is DVKVTQSSRYLVKRTGEKVFLECVQDMDHENMFWYRQDPGLGLRLIYFSYDVKMKEKGDIPEGYSVSREKKERFSLILESASTNQTSMYLCASRPSGTGGDEQYFGPGTRLTVT.

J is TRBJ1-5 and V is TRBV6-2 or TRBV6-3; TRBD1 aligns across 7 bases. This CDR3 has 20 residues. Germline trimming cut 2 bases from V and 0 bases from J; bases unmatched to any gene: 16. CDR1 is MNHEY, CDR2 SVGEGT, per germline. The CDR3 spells CASSYQIGQVRGYSNQPQHF. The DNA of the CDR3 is TGTGCCAGCAGTTACCAGATTGGACAGGTGAGGGGGTATAGCAATCAGCCCCAGCATTTT.

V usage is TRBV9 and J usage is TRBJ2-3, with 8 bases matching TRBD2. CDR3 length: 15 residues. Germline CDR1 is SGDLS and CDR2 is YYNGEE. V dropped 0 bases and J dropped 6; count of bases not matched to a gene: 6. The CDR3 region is CASSVVPGGRDTQYF. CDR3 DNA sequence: TGTGCCAGCAGCGTAGTTCCGGGGGGGCGGGATACGCAGTATTTT.

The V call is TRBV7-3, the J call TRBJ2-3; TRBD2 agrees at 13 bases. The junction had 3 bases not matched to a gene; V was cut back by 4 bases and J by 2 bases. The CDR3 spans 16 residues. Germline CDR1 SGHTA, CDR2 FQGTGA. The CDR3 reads CASSSGLAGVTDTQYF. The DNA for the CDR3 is TGTGCCAGCAGCTCCGGACTAGCGGGAGTCACAGATACGCAGTATTTT. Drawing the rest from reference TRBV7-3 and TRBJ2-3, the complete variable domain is GAGVSQTPSNKVTEKGKYVELRCDPISGHTALYWYRQSLGQGPEFLIYFQGTGAADDSGLPNDRFFAVRPEGSVSTLKIQRTERGDSAVYLCASSSGLAGVTDTQYFGPGTRLTVL.

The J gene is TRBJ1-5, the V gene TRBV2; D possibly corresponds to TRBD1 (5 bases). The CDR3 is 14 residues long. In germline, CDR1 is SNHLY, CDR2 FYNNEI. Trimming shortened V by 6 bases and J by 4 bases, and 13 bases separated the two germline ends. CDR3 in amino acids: CASRGDSRNQPQHF. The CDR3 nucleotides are TGTGCCAGCAGGGGCGACAGCAGAAATCAGCCCCAGCATTTT.

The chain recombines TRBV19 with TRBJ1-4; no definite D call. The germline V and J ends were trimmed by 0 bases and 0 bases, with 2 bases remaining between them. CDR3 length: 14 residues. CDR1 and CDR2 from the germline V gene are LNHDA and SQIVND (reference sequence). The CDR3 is CASSIDATNEKLFF. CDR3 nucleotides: TGTGCCAGTAGTATAGACGCAACTAATGAAAAACTGTTTTTT.

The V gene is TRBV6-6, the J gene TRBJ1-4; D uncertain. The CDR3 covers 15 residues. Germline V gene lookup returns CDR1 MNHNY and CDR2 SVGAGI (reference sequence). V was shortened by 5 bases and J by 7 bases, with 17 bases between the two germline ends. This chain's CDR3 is CASSPREVEGEKLFF. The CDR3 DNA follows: TGTGCCAGCAGTCCGAGGGAGGTGGAAGGTGAAAAACTGTTTTTT.

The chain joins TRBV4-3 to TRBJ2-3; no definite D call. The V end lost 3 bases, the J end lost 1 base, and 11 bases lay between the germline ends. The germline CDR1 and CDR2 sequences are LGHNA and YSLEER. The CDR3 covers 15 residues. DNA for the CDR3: TGCGCCAGCAGCCAGGGCTACACAGGCACAGATACGCAGTATTTT. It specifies CASSQGYTGTDTQYF.

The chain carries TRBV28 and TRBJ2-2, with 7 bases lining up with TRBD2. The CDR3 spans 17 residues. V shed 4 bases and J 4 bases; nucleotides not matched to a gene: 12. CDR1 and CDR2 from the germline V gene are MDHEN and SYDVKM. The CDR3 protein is CASSSTSLARGTGELFF. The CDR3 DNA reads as TGTGCCAGCAGTTCGACCTCACTAGCGAGGGGCACCGGGGAGCTGTTTTTT. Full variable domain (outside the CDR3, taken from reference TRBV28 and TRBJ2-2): DVKVTQSSRYLVKRTGEKVFLECVQDMDHENMFWYRQDPGLGLRLIYFSYDVKMKEKGDIPEGYSVSREKKERFSLILESASTNQTSMYLCASSSTSLARGTGELFFGEGSRLTVL.

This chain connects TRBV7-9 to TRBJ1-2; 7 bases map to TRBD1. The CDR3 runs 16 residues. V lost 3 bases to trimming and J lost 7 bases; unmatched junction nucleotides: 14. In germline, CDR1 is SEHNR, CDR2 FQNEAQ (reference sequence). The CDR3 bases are TGTGCCAGCAGCTTCTCCGGGACAGCCTTGCAGTCTGGCTACACCTTC. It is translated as CASSFSGTALQSGYTF.

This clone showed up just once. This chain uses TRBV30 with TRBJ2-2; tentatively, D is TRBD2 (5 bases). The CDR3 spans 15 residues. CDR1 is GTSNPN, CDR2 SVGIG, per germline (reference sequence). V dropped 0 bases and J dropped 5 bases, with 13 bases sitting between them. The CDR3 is CAWSVPDRRTGELFF. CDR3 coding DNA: TGTGCCTGGAGTGTACCGGATCGGAGGACCGGGGAGCTGTTTTTT.

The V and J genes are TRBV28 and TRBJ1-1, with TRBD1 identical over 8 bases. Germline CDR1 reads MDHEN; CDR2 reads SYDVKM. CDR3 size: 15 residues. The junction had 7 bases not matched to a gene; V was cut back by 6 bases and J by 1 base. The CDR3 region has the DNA TGTGCCAGCAGCGTACCTGGACAGGGGAACACTGAAGCTTTCTTT. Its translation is CASSVPGQGNTEAFF.